This entry is about one TCR beta chain. What it binds is unknown. The record originates from a study of cytomegalovirus exposure and HLA in healthy donors. The V gene's germline CDR1 is LNHDA and CDR2 SQIVND (reference sequence). CDR3 length equals 17 residues. V shed 6 bases, J shed 2 bases, and the junction held 12 bases outside the gene matches. Study-wide results and limits: Three of the chains that were CMV-associated were confirmed in vitro to be specific for CMV antigens.

The PCR contained 60 Vbeta and 13 Jbeta primers. Data came from immunoSEQ multiplex PCR; TCRdb stores just in-frame clones and leaves some out. This table holds around 160,000 clones, roughly 85% found once. The sequencing sample was made of PBMCs. The receptor was derived from a male donor in good health and CMV-seropositive. The chain uses TRBV19 and TRBJ2-4; 8 bases match TRBD1. In DNA, the CDR3 is TGTGCCAGTAGACCAGGACAGGGCGAAGGGACCAAAAACATTCAGTACTTC. Amino acid sequence: CASRPGQGEGTKNIQYF.